The 2 T cell receptor beta chains below come from one sample, sequenced in a study of T-cell reconstitution after alpha-beta-depleted transplantation in children. Preparation of the TCRbeta library used unique molecular identifiers. Each CDR3 protein is one row after TCRdb ran MiXCR on the PCR reads. The repertoire holds approximately 1,000,000 distinct CDR3 sequences, with around 30% as singletons. The source was PBMCs, mostly from graft donor cells, collected 360 days after TCRalphabeta/CD19-depleted stem cell transplant. All receptors come from a boy under two years old who had a stem cell transplant for SCID, so the T cells may come from the graft donor.

This chain connects TRBV7-9 to TRBJ2-3; TRBD2 is a possible D gene (7 bases). Germline V gene data show CDR1 as SEHNR and CDR2 as FQNEAQ (reference sequence). V was shortened by 6 bases and J by 5 bases, with 12 bases between the two germline ends. The CDR3 loop spans 13 amino acids. The CDR3 region has the DNA TGTGCCAGCAGTCACGGGGGGCTAGATACGCAGTATTTT. This gives the protein CASSHGGLDTQYF.

The chain combines TRBV5-6 with TRBJ2-5; 14 bases match TRBD2. With V trimmed by 2 bases and J by 5 bases, 11 bases remained unmatched. CDR3 length: 18 amino acids. The germline CDR1 and CDR2 sequences are SGHDT and YYEEEE. The CDR3 region is CASSFPPGTSGGVETQYF. In DNA form, the CDR3 reads TGTGCCAGCAGCTTCCCACCCGGGACTAGCGGGGGTGTGGAGACCCAGTACTTC.